These T cell receptor beta chains were read from a single sample in a study of identical twins' blood T cells. TCRdb reanalysed the 5' RACE reads using MiXCR and keeps one entry per CDR3 protein. The sample carries a few hundred thousand distinct CDR3 sequences, 28% recorded once. Sequenced material: PBMCs. The receptor set was obtained from a woman aged 18-49 years in good health. Both conserved end residues are part of each CDR3. A D gene is named only where the DNA matches it firmly.

D gene	V gene	J gene	CDR3 protein
TRBD2	TRBV20-1	TRBJ2-1	CSARLAGPRSSYNEQFF
.	TRBV6-2/TRBV6-3	TRBJ2-2	CASSCPLEMGSGELFF
.	TRBV20-1	TRBJ1-6	CSARIGGAGGNSPLHF
.	TRBV29-1	TRBJ1-2	CSVHTQEYGYTF
TRBD1	TRBV7-9	TRBJ1-1	CASSSTRQGGTEAFF
TRBD1	TRBV29-1	TRBJ2-7	CSVCGSGQGCPEQYF
.	TRBV7-2	TRBJ2-1	CASSLESSYEQFF
.	TRBV29-1	TRBJ1-2	CSVEGERYGYTF
.	TRBV28	TRBJ1-1	CASSRQNMNTEAFF
.	TRBV11-2	TRBJ2-1	CASSHLDTYNEQFF
.	TRBV5-5	TRBJ1-2	CASTISTGLGYTF
.	TRBV21-1	TRBJ1-1	CASSKPSRPGGTEAFF
TRBD1	TRBV29-1	TRBJ2-2	CSVRGGQLNTGELFF
.	TRBV18	TRBJ1-2	CASSLPDGFPSYGYTF
TRBD2	TRBV9	TRBJ2-1	CASSVDGRSYNEQFF
.	TRBV19	TRBJ1-1	CASRVQEGVSEAFF